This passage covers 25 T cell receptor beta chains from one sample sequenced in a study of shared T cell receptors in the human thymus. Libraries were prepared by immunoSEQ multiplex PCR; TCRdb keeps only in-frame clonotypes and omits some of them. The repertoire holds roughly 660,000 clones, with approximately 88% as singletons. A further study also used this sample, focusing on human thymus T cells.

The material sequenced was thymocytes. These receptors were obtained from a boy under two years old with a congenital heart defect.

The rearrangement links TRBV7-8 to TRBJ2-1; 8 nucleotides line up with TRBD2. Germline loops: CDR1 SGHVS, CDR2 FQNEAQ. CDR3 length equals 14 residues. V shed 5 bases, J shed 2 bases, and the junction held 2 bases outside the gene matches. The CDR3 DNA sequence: TGTGCCAGCAGCGGCGGGAGGCCCTACAATGAGCAGTTCTTC. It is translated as CASSGGRPYNEQFF.

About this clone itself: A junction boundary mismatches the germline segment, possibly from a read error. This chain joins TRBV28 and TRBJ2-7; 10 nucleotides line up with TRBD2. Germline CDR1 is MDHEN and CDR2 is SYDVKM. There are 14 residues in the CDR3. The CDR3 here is CASSPGLAIYVQYF. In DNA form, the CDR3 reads TGTGCCAGCAGTCCGGGACTAGCGATTTACGTGCAGTACTTC.

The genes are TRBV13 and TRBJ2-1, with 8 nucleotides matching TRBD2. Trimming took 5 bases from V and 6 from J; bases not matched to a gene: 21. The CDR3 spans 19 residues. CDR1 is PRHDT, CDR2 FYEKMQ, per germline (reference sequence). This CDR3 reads CASSLGTRRTGRRSNEQFF. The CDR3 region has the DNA TGTGCCAGCAGCCTCGGGACTAGGCGTACCGGGAGGAGGAGCAATGAGCAGTTCTTC. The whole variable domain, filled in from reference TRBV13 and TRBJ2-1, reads AAGVIQSPRHLIKEKRETATLKCYPIPRHDTVYWYQQGPGQDPQFLISFYEKMQSDKGSIPDRFSAQQFSDYHSELNMSSLELGDSALYFCASSLGTRRTGRRSNEQFFGPGTRLTVL.

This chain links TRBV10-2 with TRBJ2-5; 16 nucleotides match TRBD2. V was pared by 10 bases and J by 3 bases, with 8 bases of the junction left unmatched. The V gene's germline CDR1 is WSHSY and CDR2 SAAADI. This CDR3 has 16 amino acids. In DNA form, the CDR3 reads TGCGCCACTACGGGAGGGACTAGCGGGAGGGAAGAGACCCAGTACTTC. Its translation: CATTGGTSGREETQYF.

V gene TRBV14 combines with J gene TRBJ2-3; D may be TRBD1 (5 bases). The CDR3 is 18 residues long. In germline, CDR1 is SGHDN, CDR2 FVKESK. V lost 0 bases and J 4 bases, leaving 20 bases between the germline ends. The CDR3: CASSQDCGAGALADTQYF. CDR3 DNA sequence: TGTGCCAGCAGCCAAGATTGTGGGGCTGGGGCCCTCGCAGATACGCAGTATTTT. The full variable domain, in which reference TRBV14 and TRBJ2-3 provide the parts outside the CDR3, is EAGVTQFPSHSVIEKGQTVTLRCDPISGHDNLYWYRRVMGKEIKFLLHFVKESKQDESGMPNNRFLAERTGGTYSTLKVQPAELEDSGVYFCASSQDCGAGALADTQYFGPGTRLTVL.

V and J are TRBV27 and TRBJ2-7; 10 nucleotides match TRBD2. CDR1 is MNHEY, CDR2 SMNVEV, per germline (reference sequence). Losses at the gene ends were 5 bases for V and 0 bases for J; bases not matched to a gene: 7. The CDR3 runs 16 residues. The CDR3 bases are TGTGCCAGCAGTCCTACAGCGGGAGGGCTCTCCTACGAGCAGTACTTC. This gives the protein CASSPTAGGLSYEQYF.

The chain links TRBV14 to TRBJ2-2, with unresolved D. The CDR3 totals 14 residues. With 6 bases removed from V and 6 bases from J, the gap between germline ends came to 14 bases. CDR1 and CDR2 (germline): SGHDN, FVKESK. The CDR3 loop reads CASSPAQSPGELFF. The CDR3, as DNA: TGTGCCAGCAGTCCGGCACAGTCCCCCGGGGAGCTGTTTTTT.

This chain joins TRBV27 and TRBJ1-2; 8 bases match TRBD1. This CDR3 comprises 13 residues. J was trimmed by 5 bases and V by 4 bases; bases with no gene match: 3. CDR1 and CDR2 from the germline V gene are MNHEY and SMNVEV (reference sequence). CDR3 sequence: CASSYRQGYGYTF. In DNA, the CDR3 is TGTGCCAGCAGTTACAGACAGGGGTATGGCTACACCTTC.

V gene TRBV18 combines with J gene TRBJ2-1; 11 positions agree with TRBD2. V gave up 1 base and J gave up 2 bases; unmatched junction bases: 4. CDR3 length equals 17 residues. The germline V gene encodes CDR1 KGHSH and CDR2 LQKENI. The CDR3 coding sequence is TGTGCCAGCTCACCACTAGCGGGAGGGTCCCCCTACAATGAGCAGTTCTTC. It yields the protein CASSPLAGGSPYNEQFF.

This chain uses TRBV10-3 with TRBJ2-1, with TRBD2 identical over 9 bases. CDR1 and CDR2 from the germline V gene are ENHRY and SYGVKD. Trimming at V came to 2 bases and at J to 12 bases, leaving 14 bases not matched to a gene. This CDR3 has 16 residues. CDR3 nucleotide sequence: TGTGCCATCAGTGAGGGGGCGGGAGGGCGCGTCGAAGTGCAGTTCTTC. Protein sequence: CAISEGAGGRVEVQFF.

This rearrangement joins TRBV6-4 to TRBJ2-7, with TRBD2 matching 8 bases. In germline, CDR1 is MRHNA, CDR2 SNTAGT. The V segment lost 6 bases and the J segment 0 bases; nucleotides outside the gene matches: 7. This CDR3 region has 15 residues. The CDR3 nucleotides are TGTGCCAGCAGAGCCGGGACTAGGAACTCCTACGAGCAGTACTTC. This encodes CASRAGTRNSYEQYF.

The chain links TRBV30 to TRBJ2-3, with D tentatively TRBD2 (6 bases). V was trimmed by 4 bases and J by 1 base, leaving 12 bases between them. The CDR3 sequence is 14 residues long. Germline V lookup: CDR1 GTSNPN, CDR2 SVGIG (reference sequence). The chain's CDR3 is CAWNQRVGTDTQYF. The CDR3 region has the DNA TGTGCCTGGAACCAGCGGGTGGGCACAGATACGCAGTATTTT.

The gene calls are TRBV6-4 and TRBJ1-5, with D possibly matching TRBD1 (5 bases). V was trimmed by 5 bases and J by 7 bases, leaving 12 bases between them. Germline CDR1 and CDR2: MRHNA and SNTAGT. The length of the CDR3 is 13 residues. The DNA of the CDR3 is TGTGCCAGCAGTTCAGGGCTCGGGCAGCCCCAGCATTTT. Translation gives CASSSGLGQPQHF.

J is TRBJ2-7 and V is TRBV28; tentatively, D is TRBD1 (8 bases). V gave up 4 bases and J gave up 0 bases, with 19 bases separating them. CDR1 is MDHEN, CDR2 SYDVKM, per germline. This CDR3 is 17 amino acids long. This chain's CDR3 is CASSSHGGDRSSYEQYF. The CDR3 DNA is TGTGCCAGCAGTTCCCATGGGGGGGACAGGTCCTCCTACGAGCAGTACTTC.

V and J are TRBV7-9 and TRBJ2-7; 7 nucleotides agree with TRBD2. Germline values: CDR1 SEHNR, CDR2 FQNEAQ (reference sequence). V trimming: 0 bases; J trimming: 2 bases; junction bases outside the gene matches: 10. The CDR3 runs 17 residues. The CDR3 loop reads CASSLARSGTTPYEQYF. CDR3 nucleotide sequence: TGTGCCAGCAGCTTAGCGAGATCCGGGACTACACCCTACGAGCAGTACTTC.

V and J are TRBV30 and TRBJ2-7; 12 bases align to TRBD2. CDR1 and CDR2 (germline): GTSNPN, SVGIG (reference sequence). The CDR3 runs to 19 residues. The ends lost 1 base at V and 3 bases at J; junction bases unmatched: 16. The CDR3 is CAWSAPLLAGGPRGYEQYF. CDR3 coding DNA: TGTGCCTGGAGTGCCCCCCTTCTAGCGGGAGGGCCAAGAGGCTACGAGCAGTACTTC.

The CDR3, as DNA: TGTGCCAGCAGTTTAAGGGGCGGGGGTCAGCCCCAGCATTTT. This codes for CASSLRGGGQPQHF. The V gene is TRBV28, the J gene TRBJ1-5; weak D call: TRBD1 (5 bases). CDR1 is MDHEN, CDR2 SYDVKM, per germline. V lost 2 bases and J 6 bases, leaving 11 bases between the germline ends. CDR3 length equals 14 residues.

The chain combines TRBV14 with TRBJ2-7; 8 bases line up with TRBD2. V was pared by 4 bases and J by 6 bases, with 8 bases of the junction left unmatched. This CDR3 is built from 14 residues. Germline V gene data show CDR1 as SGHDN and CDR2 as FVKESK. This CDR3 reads CASSPGTRVLEQYF. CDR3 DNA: TGTGCCAGCAGCCCAGGGACTAGAGTGCTCGAGCAGTACTTC.

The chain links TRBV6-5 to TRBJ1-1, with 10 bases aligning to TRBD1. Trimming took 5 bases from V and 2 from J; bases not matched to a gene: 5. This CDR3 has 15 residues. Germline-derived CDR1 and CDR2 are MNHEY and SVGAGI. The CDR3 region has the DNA TGTGCCAGCAGTAGGACAGGGGGACTAAACACTGAAGCTTTCTTT. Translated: CASSRTGGLNTEAFF.

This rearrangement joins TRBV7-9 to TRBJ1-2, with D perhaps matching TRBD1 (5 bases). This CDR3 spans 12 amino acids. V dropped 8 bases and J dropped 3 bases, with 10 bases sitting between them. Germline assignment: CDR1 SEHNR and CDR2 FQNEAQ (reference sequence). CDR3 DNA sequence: TGTGCCAGCGGGGGGTGGGACTATGGCTACACCTTC. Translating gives CASGGWDYGYTF.

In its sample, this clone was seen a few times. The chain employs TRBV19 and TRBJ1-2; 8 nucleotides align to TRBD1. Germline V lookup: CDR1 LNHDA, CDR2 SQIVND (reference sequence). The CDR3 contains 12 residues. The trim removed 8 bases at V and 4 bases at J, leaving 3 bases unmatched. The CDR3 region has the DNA TGTGCCAGTTGGACAGGGCGCTATGGCTACACCTTC. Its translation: CASWTGRYGYTF.

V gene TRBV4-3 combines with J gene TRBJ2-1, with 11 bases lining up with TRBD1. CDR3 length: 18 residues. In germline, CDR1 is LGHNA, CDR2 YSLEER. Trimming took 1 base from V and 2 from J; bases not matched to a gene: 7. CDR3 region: CASSQAPGTGGPYNEQFF. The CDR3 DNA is TGCGCCAGCAGCCAAGCCCCGGGGACAGGGGGACCCTACAATGAGCAGTTCTTC.

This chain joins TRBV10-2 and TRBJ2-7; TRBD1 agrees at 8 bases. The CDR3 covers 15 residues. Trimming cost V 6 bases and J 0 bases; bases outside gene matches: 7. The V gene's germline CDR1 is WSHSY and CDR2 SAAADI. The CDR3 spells CASSPGGAVSYEQYF. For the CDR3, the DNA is TGCGCCAGCAGCCCAGGGGGCGCGGTCTCCTACGAGCAGTACTTC.

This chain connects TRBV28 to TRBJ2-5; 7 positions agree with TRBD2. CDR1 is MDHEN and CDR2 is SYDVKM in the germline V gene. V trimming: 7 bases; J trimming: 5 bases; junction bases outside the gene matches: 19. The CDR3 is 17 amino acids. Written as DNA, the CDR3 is TGTGCCAGCACCCTAGGGTCTCCTCGGGAGGACGGTGAGACCCAGTACTTC. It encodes CASTLGSPREDGETQYF.

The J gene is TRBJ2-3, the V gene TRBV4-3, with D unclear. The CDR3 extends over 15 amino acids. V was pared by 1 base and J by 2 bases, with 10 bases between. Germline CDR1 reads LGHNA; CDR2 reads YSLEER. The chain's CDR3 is CASSQVRLYTDTQYF. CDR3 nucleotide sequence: TGCGCCAGCAGCCAAGTCAGGCTTTACACAGATACGCAGTATTTT.